This is a list of T cell receptor beta chains from one sample in a study of identical twins. TCRdb reanalysed the 5' RACE reads using MiXCR and keeps one entry per CDR3 protein. In the table there are around 530,000 distinct CDR3 sequences, roughly 15% of which are singletons. The data also belong to a second study, concerning yellow fever vaccine responses in identical twins.

The sequencing sample was made of CD4+ T cells sorted from blood. These receptors all come from a woman between 18 and 29 years old in good health. Both conserved end residues are part of each CDR3. D genes are given only for firm matches. The size entry is marked missing in some rows and otherwise reads once, few, many or a size class.

clone size,D gene,J gene,V gene,CDR3 protein,CDR3 DNA
few,TRBD2,TRBJ2-1,TRBV11-2,CASSRERGPVYNEQFF,TGTGCCAGCAGCCGCGAGCGGGGGCCTGTCTACAATGAGCAGTTCTTC
many,TRBD2,TRBJ2-7,TRBV7-8,CASSLKSGGGRDNYEQYF,TGTGCCAGCAGCTTAAAGTCCGGTGGTGGGAGGGATAACTACGAGCAGTACTTC
NA,NA,TRBJ2-3,TRBV12-3/TRBV12-4,CASTVRSPDTQYF,TGTGCCAGCACCGTGCGGAGCCCAGATACGCAGTATTTT
NA,NA,TRBJ2-1,TRBV24-1,CATSVAGRGTYNEQFF,TGTGCCACCAGTGTCGCGGGGCGCGGCACCTACAATGAGCAGTTCTTC
NA,NA,TRBJ2-1,TRBV3-1,CASSQEQRVTYNEQFF,TGTGCCAGCAGCCAAGAACAGCGGGTTACCTACAATGAGCAGTTCTTC
NA,NA,TRBJ2-5,TRBV11-2,CASSLDWGSETQYF,TGTGCCAGCAGCTTAGATTGGGGTAGCGAGACCCAGTACTTC
few,NA,TRBJ2-4,TRBV4-1,CASSQFSGAKNIQYF,TGCGCCAGCAGCCAGTTTTCAGGGGCCAAAAACATTCAGTACTTC
NA,NA,TRBJ1-1,TRBV29-1,CSVGVPTEAFF,TGCAGCGTTGGGGTTCCCACTGAAGCTTTCTTT
NA,TRBD2,TRBJ2-7,TRBV11-2,CASSLDRSGRGVYEQYF,TGTGCCAGCAGCTTAGATCGGAGCGGGAGAGGGGTCTACGAGCAGTACTTC
many,NA,TRBJ1-6,TRBV20-1,CSAQRTAF,TGCAGTGCTCAGCGGACAGCCTTT
few,TRBD2,TRBJ2-7,TRBV5-1,CASSRIAGGSYEQYF,TGCGCCAGCAGCCGCATAGCGGGAGGGTCCTACGAGCAGTACTTC
few,TRBD1,TRBJ2-3,TRBV6-1,CASTRQGASTDTQYF,TGTGCCAGCACCCGACAGGGGGCCTCGACAGATACGCAGTATTTT
few,NA,TRBJ2-2,TRBV2,CATGGGRAGELFF,TGTGCCACAGGGGGGGGTAGGGCCGGGGAGCTGTTTTTT
few,NA,TRBJ2-3,TRBV4-2,CASSQEVWGGYDTQYF,TGTGCCAGCAGCCAAGAGGTGTGGGGGGGCTACGATACGCAGTATTTT
NA,NA,TRBJ2-3,TRBV20-1,CSASQGESSTDTQYF,TGCAGTGCTAGCCAGGGAGAGAGTAGCACAGATACGCAGTATTTT
NA,TRBD2,TRBJ2-3,TRBV4-1,CASSPDAGGPWDTQYF,TGCGCCAGCAGCCCGGACGCGGGAGGGCCTTGGGATACGCAGTATTTT
few,NA,TRBJ1-5,TRBV7-2,CASSLSLFQPQHF,TGTGCCAGCAGCTTATCCCTTTTTCAGCCCCAGCATTTT
NA,NA,TRBJ1-1,TRBV20-1,CSARVATEAFF,TGCAGTGCTAGAGTCGCGACTGAAGCTTTCTTT
NA,TRBD2,TRBJ2-5,TRBV4-2,CASSPAGGGEGETQYF,TGTGCCAGCAGCCCAGCGGGGGGGGGCGAGGGAGAGACCCAGTACTTC
few,NA,TRBJ1-1,TRBV24-1,CATSDGTLMNTEAFF,TGTGCCACCAGTGACGGGACACTTATGAACACTGAAGCTTTCTTT
NA,NA,TRBJ2-5,TRBV10-3,CAISEVGGETQYF,TGTGCCATCAGTGAGGTTGGGGGAGAGACCCAGTACTTC
NA,NA,TRBJ2-1,TRBV18,CASSPPSRSSYNEQFF,TGTGCCAGCTCACCACCGTCCAGATCCTCCTACAATGAGCAGTTCTTC
few,TRBD2,TRBJ2-1,TRBV27,CASSRSTSGRSDEQFF,TGTGCCAGCAGTCGCTCGACTAGCGGGAGGAGCGATGAGCAGTTCTTC
few,NA,TRBJ2-7,TRBV7-8,CASSLVGWGSIREQYF,TGTGCCAGCAGCTTAGTTGGCTGGGGATCTATTAGGGAGCAGTACTTC
NA,NA,TRBJ1-1,TRBV5-1,CASSLGHLTRGTEAFF,TGCGCCAGCAGCTTAGGACATCTCACACGAGGAACTGAAGCTTTCTTT
NA,TRBD1,TRBJ1-3,TRBV12-3/TRBV12-4,CASSLDEGARDTIYF,TGTGCCAGCAGTTTAGACGAGGGGGCGCGGGACACCATATATTTT
few,NA,TRBJ1-2,TRBV12-5,CASAIDGIYGYTF,TGTGCTAGTGCCATAGACGGAATCTATGGCTACACCTTC
NA,NA,TRBJ1-5,TRBV12-3/TRBV12-4,CASSKTGVSNQPQHF,TGTGCCAGCAGCAAAACCGGTGTAAGCAATCAGCCCCAGCATTTT
NA,TRBD2,TRBJ2-1,TRBV6-1,CASSEKGLAEIYNEQFF,TGTGCCAGCAGTGAAAAGGGACTAGCGGAAATCTACAATGAGCAGTTCTTC
few,TRBD2,TRBJ2-1,TRBV28,CASSRPSGLNNEQFF,TGTGCCAGCAGTCGGCCTAGCGGGTTAAACAATGAGCAGTTCTTC
few,TRBD1,TRBJ1-2,TRBV7-2,CASTRWTGSPSYGYTF,TGTGCCAGCACGCGCTGGACAGGGAGCCCTAGCTATGGCTACACCTTC
NA,NA,TRBJ2-1,TRBV5-1,CASSSTLLASGYNEQFF,TGCGCCAGCAGCTCGACCCTACTAGCCTCAGGCTACAATGAGCAGTTCTTC
NA,TRBD1,TRBJ1-1,TRBV5-1,CASSAPGQGYPEAFF,TGCGCCAGCAGCGCACCGGGACAGGGGTACCCTGAAGCTTTCTTT
NA,NA,TRBJ2-5,TRBV5-1,CASSFTEETQYF,TGCGCCAGCAGCTTTACAGAAGAGACCCAGTACTTC
few,NA,TRBJ2-7,TRBV20-1,CSARRGPYEQYF,TGCAGTGCTAGACGGGGACCCTACGAGCAGTACTTC
NA,NA,TRBJ2-3,TRBV11-2,CASSPSASTTDTQYF,TGTGCCAGCAGCCCCTCGGCCTCCACCACAGATACGCAGTATTTT
few,TRBD1,TRBJ2-1,TRBV5-1,CASSPDQGAGEQFF,TGCGCCAGCAGCCCAGACCAGGGGGCGGGCGAGCAGTTCTTC
NA,TRBD1,TRBJ2-1,TRBV29-1,CSVQGFNEQFF,TGCAGCGTACAGGGGTTCAATGAGCAGTTCTTC
few,TRBD1,TRBJ2-1,TRBV12-3/TRBV12-4,CASSHPGQGAVEQFF,TGTGCCAGCAGTCATCCGGGACAGGGGGCAGTTGAGCAGTTCTTC
NA,NA,TRBJ1-3,TRBV5-1,CASSLGQDYSGNTIYF,TGCGCCAGCAGCTTGGGGCAGGACTACTCTGGAAACACCATATATTTT
few,TRBD1,TRBJ1-2,TRBV27,CASSPRTGEANYGYTF,TGTGCCAGCAGTCCCCGGACAGGGGAAGCTAACTATGGCTACACCTTC